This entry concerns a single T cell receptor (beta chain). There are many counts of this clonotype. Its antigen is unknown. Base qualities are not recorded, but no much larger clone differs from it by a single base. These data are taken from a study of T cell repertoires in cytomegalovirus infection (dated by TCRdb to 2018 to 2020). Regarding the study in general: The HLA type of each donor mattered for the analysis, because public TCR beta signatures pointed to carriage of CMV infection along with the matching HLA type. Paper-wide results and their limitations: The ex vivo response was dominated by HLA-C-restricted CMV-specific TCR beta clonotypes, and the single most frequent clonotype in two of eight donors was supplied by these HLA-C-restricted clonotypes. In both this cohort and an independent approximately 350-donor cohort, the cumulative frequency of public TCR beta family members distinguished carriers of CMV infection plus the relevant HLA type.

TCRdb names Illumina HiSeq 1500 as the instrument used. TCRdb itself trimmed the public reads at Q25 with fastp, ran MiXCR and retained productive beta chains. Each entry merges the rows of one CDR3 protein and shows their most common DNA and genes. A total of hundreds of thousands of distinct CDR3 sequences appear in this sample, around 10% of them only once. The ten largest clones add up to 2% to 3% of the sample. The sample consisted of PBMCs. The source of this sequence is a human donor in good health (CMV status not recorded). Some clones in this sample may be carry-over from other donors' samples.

The CDR3 protein is CASTSGQKQLLRETQYF. The sequence in DNA is TGTGCCAGCACCTCCGGACAGAAGCAACTCCTTAGGGAGACCCAGTACTTC. The chain is made from TRBV28 and TRBJ2-5; D gene: possibly TRBD1, on 6 matching bases. The CDR3 goes from the cysteine to the phenylalanine over 17 residues. Solely the CDR3 DNA is kept, with 51 bases framed from the first base. CDR1 and CDR2 were assigned from the germline V gene as MDHEN and SYDVKM. V sheds 7 bases and J sheds 5 bases, leaving 26 bases between their ends. This CDR3, with the reference TRBV28 and TRBJ2-5 proteins standing in past its ends, gives the full variable domain DVKVTQSSRYLVKRTGEKVFLECVQDMDHENMFWYRQDPGLGLRLIYFSYDVKMKEKGDIPEGYSVSREKKERFSLILESASTNQTSMYLCASTSGQKQLLRETQYFGPGTRLLVL.